The T cell receptor beta chain described here comes from a study of T-cell reconstitution after alpha-beta-depleted transplantation in children. Study results and limitations: Several hundred graft clones that had expanded were reportedly the source of alpha-beta T cells about two months after transplant. When one year had passed after transplant, most T-cell counts and diversity came from newly produced T cells. Some patients owed their high day-60 TCRbeta diversity to surviving recipient T cells and thymic progenitors.

In germline, CDR1 is SQVTM, CDR2 ANQGSEA. With 6 bases clipped from V and 1 base from J, the junction kept 3 bases outside the gene matches. This CDR3 comprises 13 residues. This clonotype has a count of ten or more. What it binds is unknown. Preparation of the TCRbeta library involved a method that used unique molecular identifiers. TCRdb recomputed calls from the PCR reads with MiXCR, one row per CDR3 protein. The sample contains 400,000 to 550,000 distinct CDR3 sequences, about 10% of which appear only once. The rearrangement joins TRBV29-1 to TRBJ2-5; 9 positions agree with TRBD2. This receptor was taken from a child aged 2-15 years with inherited bone marrow failure, due to receive a stem cell transplant. Here the sequenced sample was PBMCs, taken before TCRalphabeta/CD19-depleted stem cell transplant. The DNA of the CDR3 is TGCAGCGTGGCTAGCGGGACCCAAGAGACCCAGTACTTC. Its translation is CSVASGTQETQYF.